The 10 T cell receptor beta chains in this list originate from one sample, sequenced in a study of blood T cell repertoires in COVID-19. Assay used: immunoSEQ multiplex PCR; TCRdb lists only in-frame clones, some missing. The repertoire holds 300,000 or so clones, with more than 85% as singletons. Sequenced sample: peripheral blood. These receptors originate from a man in his sixties or seventies with acute or convalescent COVID-19.

This sequence joins TRBV6-5 and TRBJ1-2; 9 positions agree with TRBD1. The V gene end was trimmed by 8 bases and the J gene end by 8 bases; junction bases not matched to a gene: 15. The CDR3 extends over 15 amino acids. CDR1 MNHEY and CDR2 SVGAGI come from the germline V gene. DNA of the CDR3: TGTGCCAGCGGGGCACCGGGACAGGGCTCCGGGGGCTACACCTTC. Protein: CASGAPGQGSGGYTF.

A few counts support this clone. The chain uses TRBV11-3 and TRBJ2-7, with a weak D call TRBD2 (6 bases). Germline loops: CDR1 SGHNT, CDR2 YENEEA. Trimming pared 5 bases from V and 2 bases from J, leaving 13 bases between. The CDR3 contains 14 residues. The DNA for the CDR3 is TGTGCCAGCAGCCCGGCGGGGATAACCTACGAGCAGTACTTC. Translating it yields CASSPAGITYEQYF. Supplemented by reference TRBV11-3 and TRBJ2-7, the full variable domain reads EAGVVQSPRYKIIEKKQPVAFWCNPISGHNTLYWYLQNLGQGPELLIRYENEEAVDDSQLPKDRFSAERLKGVDSTLKIQPAELGDSAVYLCASSPAGITYEQYFGPGTRLTVT.

The rearrangement joins TRBV28 to TRBJ1-1; D not certain. The CDR3 is 14 amino acids. From germline, CDR1 is MDHEN and CDR2 SYDVKM. V was trimmed by 3 bases and J by 5 bases, leaving 13 bases between them. The CDR3 DNA reads as TGTGCCAGCAGTTTGCCCGCCGGACTAACTGAAGCTTTCTTT. Protein: CASSLPAGLTEAFF. Supplemented by reference TRBV28 and TRBJ1-1, the full variable domain reads DVKVTQSSRYLVKRTGEKVFLECVQDMDHENMFWYRQDPGLGLRLIYFSYDVKMKEKGDIPEGYSVSREKKERFSLILESASTNQTSMYLCASSLPAGLTEAFFGQGTRLTVV.

The rearrangement uses TRBV4-2 and TRBJ1-2, with 12 positions matching TRBD1. The trim removed 6 bases at V and 8 bases at J, leaving 13 bases unmatched. There are 16 residues in the CDR3. The germline V gene has CDR1 LGHNA and CDR2 YNFKEQ. For the CDR3, the DNA is TGTGCCAGCAGACTTAGGCCGGGACAGGGGGCCGAGGGCTACACCTTC. Protein sequence: CASRLRPGQGAEGYTF.

V is TRBV19 and J is TRBJ2-5; 8 bases agree with TRBD2. CDR1 is LNHDA and CDR2 is SQIVND in the germline V gene (reference sequence). The CDR3 is 14 residues long. V trimming: 6 bases; J trimming: 2 bases; junction bases outside the gene matches: 5. For the CDR3, the DNA is TGTGCCAGTAGCGCGGGGGGAGTACAAGAGACCCAGTACTTC. This translates into CASSAGGVQETQYF. Supplemented by reference TRBV19 and TRBJ2-5, the full variable domain reads DGGITQSPKYLFRKEGQNVTLSCEQNLNHDAMYWYRQDPGQGLRLIYYSQIVNDFQKGDIAEGYSVSREKKESFPLTVTSAQKNPTAFYLCASSAGGVQETQYFGPGTRLLVL.

In the case of this clone: This CDR3 is also generated by other DNA sequences in the sample. The chain uses TRBV5-1 and TRBJ1-1; tentatively, D is TRBD1 (5 bases). Germline V gene data show CDR1 as SGHRS and CDR2 as YFSETQ. Trimming pared 0 bases from V and 1 base from J, leaving 7 bases between. The CDR3 totals 14 residues. The CDR3 is CASSLVGQNTEAFF. The CDR3 DNA sequence: TGCGCCAGCAGCTTGGTTGGACAGAACACTGAAGCTTTCTTT.

The chain has TRBV18 and TRBJ1-5; D ambiguous. Germline values: CDR1 KGHSH, CDR2 LQKENI. This CDR3 comprises 12 residues. The V and J ends lost 6 bases and 9 bases respectively, with 12 bases between them. The CDR3 loop is CASSSDLGPQHF. The CDR3 DNA reads as TGTGCCAGCTCTAGCGATCTCGGGCCCCAGCATTTT.

In its sample, this clone was seen once. V gene TRBV14 combines with J gene TRBJ2-7; TRBD2 agrees at 13 bases. CDR3 length: 17 residues. Germline-derived CDR1 and CDR2 are SGHDN and FVKESK. V lost 1 base to trimming and J lost 5 bases; unmatched junction nucleotides: 8. CDR3 protein: CASSQGRTSGGMDEQYF. The CDR3 DNA reads as TGTGCCAGCAGCCAAGGGAGGACTAGCGGGGGTATGGACGAGCAGTACTTC.

This rearrangement joins TRBV10-3 to TRBJ1-6, with D perhaps TRBD1 (5 bases). Germline lookup yields CDR1 ENHRY and CDR2 SYGVKD. This CDR3 is 15 amino acids long. V lost 8 bases and J 0 bases, leaving 11 bases between the germline ends. CDR3 region: CAIRTDSSYNSPLHF. CDR3 DNA: TGTGCCATCCGTACAGACAGCTCCTATAATTCACCCCTCCACTTT.

The chain has TRBV6-1 and TRBJ2-6; 10 bases agree with TRBD1. The CDR3 sequence is 19 residues long. The ends lost 4 bases at V and 1 base at J; junction bases unmatched: 10. Germline V gene data show CDR1 as MNHNS and CDR2 as SASEGT. The CDR3 nucleotides read TGTGCCAGCAGTGGAAGAGACAGGGGGCGCCTTTCTGGGGCCAACGTCCTGACTTTC. It encodes CASSGRDRGRLSGANVLTF.